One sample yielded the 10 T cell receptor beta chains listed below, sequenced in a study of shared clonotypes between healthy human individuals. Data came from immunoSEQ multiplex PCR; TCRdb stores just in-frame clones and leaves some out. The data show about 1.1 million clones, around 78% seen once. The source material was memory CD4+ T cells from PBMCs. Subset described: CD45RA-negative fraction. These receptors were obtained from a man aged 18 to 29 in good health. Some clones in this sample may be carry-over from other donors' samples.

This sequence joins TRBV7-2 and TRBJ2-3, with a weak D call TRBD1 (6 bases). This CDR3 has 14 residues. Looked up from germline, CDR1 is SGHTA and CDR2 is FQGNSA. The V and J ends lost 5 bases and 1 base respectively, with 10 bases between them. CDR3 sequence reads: CASSAEGGTDTQYF. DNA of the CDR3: TGTGCCAGCAGCGCAGAGGGGGGCACAGATACGCAGTATTTT.

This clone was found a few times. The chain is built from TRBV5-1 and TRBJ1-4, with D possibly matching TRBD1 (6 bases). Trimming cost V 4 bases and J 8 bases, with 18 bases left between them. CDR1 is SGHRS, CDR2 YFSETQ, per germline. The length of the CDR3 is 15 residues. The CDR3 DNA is TGCGCCAGCAGCCCAGGGACAACCCGAGGGGAAAAACTGTTTTTT. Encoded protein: CASSPGTTRGEKLFF.

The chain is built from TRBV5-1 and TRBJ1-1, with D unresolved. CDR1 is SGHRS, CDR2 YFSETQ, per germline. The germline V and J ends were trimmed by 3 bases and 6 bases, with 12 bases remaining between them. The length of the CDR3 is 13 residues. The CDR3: CASSSGPNSEAFF. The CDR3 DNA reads TGCGCCAGCAGCTCGGGTCCTAACTCTGAAGCTTTCTTT.

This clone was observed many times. CDR3 protein: CASYPGQGFSTQYF. CDR3 nucleotides: TGTGCCAGCTACCCTGGGCAGGGGTTCTCGACCCAGTACTTC. The V gene is TRBV2, the J gene TRBJ2-5; tentatively, D is TRBD1 (6 bases). The CDR3 is 14 amino acids. V lost 8 bases and J 7 bases, leaving 20 bases between the germline ends. Germline V gene data show CDR1 as SNHLY and CDR2 as FYNNEI.

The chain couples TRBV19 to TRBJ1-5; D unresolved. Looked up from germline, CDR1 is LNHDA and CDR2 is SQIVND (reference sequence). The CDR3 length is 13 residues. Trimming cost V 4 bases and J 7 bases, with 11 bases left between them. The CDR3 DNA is TGTGCCAGTAGTACGGACCCATGGCAGCCCCAGCATTTT. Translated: CASSTDPWQPQHF.

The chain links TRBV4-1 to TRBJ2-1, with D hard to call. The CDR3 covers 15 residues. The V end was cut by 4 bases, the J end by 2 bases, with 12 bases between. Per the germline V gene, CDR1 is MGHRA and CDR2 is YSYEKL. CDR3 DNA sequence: TGCGCCAGCAGCCGATCGTGGGCAGCCTACAATGAGCAGTTCTTC. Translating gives CASSRSWAAYNEQFF.

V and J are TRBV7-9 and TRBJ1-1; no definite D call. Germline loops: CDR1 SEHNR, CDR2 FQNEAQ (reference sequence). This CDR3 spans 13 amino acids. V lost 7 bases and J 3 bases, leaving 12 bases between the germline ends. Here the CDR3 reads CASTSRFDTEAFF. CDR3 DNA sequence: TGTGCCAGCACCTCCAGGTTCGACACTGAAGCTTTCTTT.

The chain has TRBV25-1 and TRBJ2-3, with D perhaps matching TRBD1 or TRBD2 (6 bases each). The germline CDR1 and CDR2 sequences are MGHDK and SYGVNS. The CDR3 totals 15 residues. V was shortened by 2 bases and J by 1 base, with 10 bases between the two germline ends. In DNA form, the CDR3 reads TGTGCCAGCAGTGAACCCGGGGGCCGCACAGATACGCAGTATTTT. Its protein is CASSEPGGRTDTQYF. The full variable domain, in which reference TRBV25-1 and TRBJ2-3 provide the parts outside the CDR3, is EADIYQTPRYLVIGTGKKITLECSQTMGHDKMYWYQQDPGMELHLIHYSYGVNSTEKGDLSSESTVSRIRTEHFPLTLESARPSHTSQYLCASSEPGGRTDTQYFGPGTRLTVL.

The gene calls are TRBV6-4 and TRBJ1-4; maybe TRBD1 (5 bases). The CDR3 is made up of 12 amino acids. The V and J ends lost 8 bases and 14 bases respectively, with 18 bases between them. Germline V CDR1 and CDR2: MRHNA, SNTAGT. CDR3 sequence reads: CASSGGGGKLFF. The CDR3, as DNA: TGTGCCAGCTCCGGGGGGGGAGGAAAGCTGTTTTTT.

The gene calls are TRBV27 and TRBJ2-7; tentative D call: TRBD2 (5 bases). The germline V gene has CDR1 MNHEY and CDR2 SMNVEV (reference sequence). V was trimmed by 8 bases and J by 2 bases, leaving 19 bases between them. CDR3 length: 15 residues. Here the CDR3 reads CASRTTWGATYEQYF. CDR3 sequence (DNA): TGTGCCAGCCGAACAACGTGGGGAGCCACCTACGAGCAGTACTTC.